One TCR beta chain is described in this entry. Single viable CD3+CD4+CD8-CD45RO+ cells were sorted as the memory CD4+ T cells. The CDR3 runs 16 residues. Germline assignment: CDR1 SNHLY and CDR2 FYNNEI. The junction had 9 bases not matched to a gene; V was cut back by 3 bases and J by 7 bases. These data belong to a study of memory CD4+ T cells and cytomegalovirus serostatus. The table came from immunoSEQ multiplex PCR; TCRdb's copy has only in-frame clones and leaves some out. Counted here are about 45,000 clones, roughly 78% occurring once; the ten biggest clones make up 0.9% to 0.95%. Sequencing input: memory CD4+ T cells from blood. The receptor comes from an adult in good health and CMV-seronegative. The genes are TRBV2 and TRBJ1-6, with 7 bases that match TRBD1. This chain's CDR3 is CASSEGQPALNSPLHF. The DNA of the CDR3 is TGTGCCAGCAGTGAGGGACAGCCGGCTTTAAATTCACCCCTCCACTTT.